This T cell receptor (beta chain) is from a study of cytomegalovirus exposure and HLA in healthy donors. Study-level results: TCR beta V- and J-gene trimming was later associated with a missense DCLRE1C variant. Within a later analysis, the majority of CMV-associated TCR beta chains appeared HLA-restricted. Productive rates of about 87% or about 30% were seen for most TCR beta V segments in an earlier analysis.

The PCR made use of 60 Vbeta and 13 Jbeta primers. The table came from immunoSEQ multiplex PCR; TCRdb's copy has only in-frame clones and leaves some out. The sample shows some 99,000 clones, 74% of them seen only once. This clone was seen a few times. Its specificity is not known. Germline V lookup: CDR1 SQVTM, CDR2 ANQGSEA. The CDR3 has 14 residues. V was clipped by 4 bases and J by 4 bases; unmatched bases: 6. Material for sequencing was PBMCs. This clonotype was sampled from a male donor in good health and CMV-seronegative. The chain is built from TRBV29-1 and TRBJ2-3; 9 positions agree with TRBD2. The DNA of the CDR3 is TGCAGCGTTGCGGCGGGAGGGCCGGCAGATACGCAGTATTTT. Encoded protein: CSVAAGGPADTQYF.